A selection of T cell receptor beta chains follows, all from one sample in a study of T cells in Graves' hyperthyroidism and ophthalmopathy. TCRdb re-called the multiplex PCR reads through MiXCR, storing one row per CDR3 protein. The repertoire holds 380,000 or so distinct CDR3 sequences, approximately 13% seen once, with roughly 20% in the top ten. The sample consisted of blood. Receptors originate from a man aged 25-45 years with Graves' hyperthyroidism that later progressed to Graves' ophthalmopathy. CDR3s include the opening cysteine and the closing phenylalanine or tryptophan. A D gene is named only where the DNA matches it firmly. Clone size is not always given. Where it is, it says once, few, many or a class for expanded clones.

v_call	d_call	j_call	clone_size	cdr3_nt	cdr3_aa
TRBV6-1	TRBD1	TRBJ2-1	.	TGTGCCAGCAGTGGACAGGGACGTGCCTACAATGAGCAGTTCTTC	CASSGQGRAYNEQFF
TRBV4-1	.	TRBJ2-1	few	TGCGCCAGCAGCCAATGGCTGAACGAGGGCTTCAATGAGCAGTTCTTC	CASSQWLNEGFNEQFF
TRBV6-1	TRBD2	TRBJ2-3	many	TGTGCCAGCAGTGAAGGGGCGGGGGGGTTCACAGATACGCAGTATTTT	CASSEGAGGFTDTQYF
TRBV7-9	TRBD1	TRBJ2-7	few	TGTGCCAGCAGCTATAGTACAGGGGACGACGAGCAGTACTTC	CASSYSTGDDEQYF
TRBV6-1	TRBD1	TRBJ2-6	many	TGTGCCAGCAGACCTCCCGACAGGGTCAACGTCCTGACTTTC	CASRPPDRVNVLTF
TRBV6-5	.	TRBJ1-1	few	TGTGCCAGCAGTTACTCTCAGGTGAACACTGAAGCTTTCTTT	CASSYSQVNTEAFF
TRBV6-1	.	TRBJ2-1	many	TGTGCCAGCAGGCCGCTCGGGGGCTACAATGAGCAGTTCTTC	CASRPLGGYNEQFF
TRBV6-1	TRBD1	TRBJ2-7	few	TGTGCCAGCAGCGCCCGGACAGGCCGCTCCTACGAGCAGTACTTC	CASSARTGRSYEQYF
TRBV9	.	TRBJ2-7	few	TGTGCCAGCAGCGTTTCTTGGGAGCAGTACTTC	CASSVSWEQYF
TRBV7-9	.	TRBJ2-7	few	TGTGCCAGCAGCCCGTCCGGGACCCACCGGATCTACGAGCAGTACTTC	CASSPSGTHRIYEQYF
TRBV7-9	.	TRBJ1-3	few	TGTGCCAGCAGCTTACCCGGGACCCTGAACACCATATATTTT	CASSLPGTLNTIYF
TRBV6-1	TRBD1	TRBJ2-7	many	TGTGCCAGCAGTGAATATTGGGACAGGTCCTACGAGCAGTACTTC	CASSEYWDRSYEQYF
TRBV28	.	TRBJ2-3	many	TGTGCCAGCAGTTTCCGGGACTCCTACACAGATACGCAGTATTTT	CASSFRDSYTDTQYF
TRBV5-1	.	TRBJ2-3	many	TGCGCCAGCAGCTTGCCGGCTATCATAATCGGGTCCACAGATACGCAGTATTTT	CASSLPAIIIGSTDTQYF
TRBV15	.	TRBJ2-3	few	TGTGCCACCAGCAGAGATGGGGAGACAGATACGCAGTATTTT	CATSRDGETDTQYF
TRBV5-1	.	TRBJ2-2	.	TGCGCCAGCAGCTTCCAGGGAAGTTCCGGGGAGCTGTTTTTT	CASSFQGSSGELFF
TRBV6-1	.	TRBJ1-6	few	TGTGCCAGCAGTGAACCTCGGCAGGGTAGAAATTCACCCCTCCACTTT	CASSEPRQGRNSPLHF
TRBV28	.	TRBJ1-5	many	TGTGCCAGCACCACAGGCCAGCCCCAGCATTTT	CASTTGQPQHF
TRBV7-2	.	TRBJ2-5	.	TGTGCCAGCAGCCCAGCCGGGAAAAGGAGGGGTGAGACCCAGTACTTC	CASSPAGKRRGETQYF
TRBV20-1	TRBD2	TRBJ2-3	many	TGCAGTGCTAGAGATTGGGTAGCGGGGGACCTCAATACGCAGTATTTT	CSARDWVAGDLNTQYF
TRBV5-8	.	TRBJ2-5	few	TGTGCCAGCAGCGTGAAAGTACTAGCCGGCGGCCAAGAGACCCAGTACTTC	CASSVKVLAGGQETQYF
TRBV5-1	.	TRBJ1-1	.	TGCGCCAGCAGCTTGTTACCTTTGAACACTGAAGCTTTCTTT	CASSLLPLNTEAFF
TRBV30	TRBD1	TRBJ1-4	many	TGTGCCTGGAGTGAGCAGGGGGTTAATGAAAAACTGTTTTTT	CAWSEQGVNEKLFF
TRBV5-6	TRBD1	TRBJ2-7	many	TGTGCCAGCAGATTAATTGGACAGGGGTCCTACGAGCAGTACTTC	CASRLIGQGSYEQYF
TRBV28	.	TRBJ1-5	many	TGTGCCAGCACCCCTGTGGTGGATCAGCCCCAGCATTTT	CASTPVVDQPQHF
TRBV9	TRBD2	TRBJ2-3	.	TGTGCCAGCAGCGTAGCTTGGGGACTAGCGGGGACGGATACGCAGTATTTT	CASSVAWGLAGTDTQYF
TRBV20-1	.	TRBJ1-4	.	TGCAGTGCTAGAGTCGTTGAAAAACTGTTTTTT	CSARVVEKLFF
TRBV28	TRBD1	TRBJ2-7	many	TGTGCCTCCCGGGAAGGGGGCTACAACGAGCAGTACTTC	CASREGGYNEQYF
TRBV10-2	.	TRBJ1-2	few	TGCGCCAGCAGAGGAAACTCCGGGACCTACGCGTCGGCTAACTATGGCTACACCTTC	CASRGNSGTYASANYGYTF
TRBV20-1	TRBD2	TRBJ2-2	.	TGCAGTGCTAGAGTAACTAGCGGGGTCACCGGGGAGCTGTTTTTT	CSARVTSGVTGELFF
TRBV13	.	TRBJ2-7	many	TGTGCCAGCAGCTCCTGGACATCCGAGCAGTACTTC	CASSSWTSEQYF
TRBV5-1	.	TRBJ2-7	.	TGCGCCAGCAGCTTCATGGACGAGCAGTACTTC	CASSFMDEQYF
TRBV9	TRBD1	TRBJ2-2	.	TGTGCCAGCAGCGTAGCTACGACAGGGGCCACCGGGGAGCTGTTTTTT	CASSVATTGATGELFF
TRBV6-1	.	TRBJ2-7	many	TGTGCCAGCAGTGAAGTAACGCGAGCCTACGAGCAGTACTTC	CASSEVTRAYEQYF
TRBV5-1	.	TRBJ2-7	few	TGCGCCAGCAGTCGAGAAGGACGGGGAGTCTACGAGCAGTACTTC	CASSREGRGVYEQYF
TRBV6-6	.	TRBJ1-4	many	TGTGCCAGCAGTTACCGACACCATTCAGGTGAAAAACTGTTTTTT	CASSYRHHSGEKLFF
TRBV28	TRBD2	TRBJ2-7	many	TGTGCCAGCAGTTTAGAGGGACTAGCGGGGGGTTACGAGCAGTACTTC	CASSLEGLAGGYEQYF
TRBV19	.	TRBJ2-3	.	TGTGCCACCCGGCCGCGGGCCACAGATACGCAGTATTTT	CATRPRATDTQYF
TRBV5-1	TRBD1	TRBJ1-1	many	TGCGCCAGCAGCCAAGACAGGGGAGTAGAAGCTTTCTTT	CASSQDRGVEAFF
TRBV20-1	TRBD2	TRBJ2-7	.	TGCAGTGCCACTAGCGGGAGTATCTCCTACGAGCAGTACTTC	CSATSGSISYEQYF
TRBV5-1	.	TRBJ2-1	many	TGCGCCAGCAGCTTGGACGCCCGGGGCCACAATGAGCAGTTCTTC	CASSLDARGHNEQFF
TRBV19	TRBD1	TRBJ2-2	.	TGTGCCAGTAGTATAGAGACAGGGATCTTCACCGGGGAGCTGTTTTTT	CASSIETGIFTGELFF
TRBV7-9	.	TRBJ1-1	.	TGTGCCAGCAGTACCGAAGGCACTGAAGCTTTCTTT	CASSTEGTEAFF
TRBV28	TRBD1	TRBJ2-5	.	TGTGCCAGCAGTTACCGACAGGGGGCTCTGGGAGAGACCCAGTACTTC	CASSYRQGALGETQYF
TRBV12-3/TRBV12-4	.	TRBJ1-2	many	TGTGCCAGCAGTTTAGCGGCCGGGGGCTATGGCTACACCTTC	CASSLAAGGYGYTF
TRBV12-3/TRBV12-4	.	TRBJ2-3	many	TGTGCCAGCAGTTTCAGAATTAGGACAGATACGCAGTATTTT	CASSFRIRTDTQYF